Listed below are T cell receptor beta chains from one sample, sequenced in a study of OX40 agonist ivuxolimab in advanced cancers. Clones were sequenced by immunoSEQ multiplex PCR, and TCRdb holds only the in-frame ones, with some missing. This sample yields about 22,000 clones, of which nearly 90% are seen a single time; 30% to 35% belongs to the top ten. This specimen consisted of CD4+ or CD8+ T cells sorted from blood, obtained in a trial of the OX40 agonist ivuxolimab. The receptors shown here come from an adult with an advanced solid tumor such as melanoma, head and neck, liver or kidney cancer. Both conserved end residues are part of each CDR3. D genes are given only for firm matches. Clone size appears in some rows only: once, few, many, or a class for an expanded clone.

abundance	d_gene	j_gene	v_gene	CDR3nt	CDR3aa
once	TRBD1	TRBJ1-6	TRBV19	TGTGCCAGTAGAATGACAGGGGTTTATAATTCACCCCTCCACTTT	CASRMTGVYNSPLHF
.	TRBD2	TRBJ2-3	TRBV7-8	TGTGCCAGCTCGAGAGCGGGAGGCACGACTAGCACAGATACGCAGTATTTT	CASSRAGGTTSTDTQYF
.	.	TRBJ1-1	TRBV29-1	TGCAGCGTTGGCAGGGACGGGGCAGCTTTCTTT	CSVGRDGAAFF
once	.	TRBJ2-2	TRBV11-3	TGTGCCAGCAGCTCCCCCTACGATGCCGGGGAGCTGTTTTTT	CASSSPYDAGELFF
.	.	TRBJ1-2	TRBV9	TGTGCCAGCAGCGGATTGGAGACAAACTATGGCTACACCTTC	CASSGLETNYGYTF
.	.	TRBJ2-5	TRBV10-2	TGCGCCAGCACCACCATTGGAGTTTGGGGGCCAGAGACCCAGTACTTC	CASTTIGVWGPETQYF
.	TRBD2	TRBJ2-3	TRBV19	TGTGCCACCTCTCCACTAGCGGGAGGGTTGGATACGCAGTATTTT	CATSPLAGGLDTQYF
.	TRBD2	TRBJ2-7	TRBV5-6	TGTGCCAGCAGCTTAGCGGGAGTCCCCTACGAGCAGTACTTC	CASSLAGVPYEQYF
.	TRBD1	TRBJ1-1	TRBV6-6	TGTGCCAGCAGCTGGACAGGGCGTACTGAAGCTTTCTTT	CASSWTGRTEAFF
.	.	TRBJ2-7	TRBV2	TGTGCCAGCAGGGGACCGTACGAGCAGTACTTC	CASRGPYEQYF
.	TRBD1	TRBJ1-2	TRBV10-1	TGCGCCAGCAGTCCCTTGACAGGGGGCTATGGCTACACCTTC	CASSPLTGGYGYTF
.	.	TRBJ2-1	TRBV5-6	TGTGCCAGCAGCTTTTGGTTACAGGGAGAGTACAATGAGCAGTTCTTC	CASSFWLQGEYNEQFF
.	.	TRBJ2-2	TRBV19	TGTGCCAGTAGTATCCGGGTCACCGGGGAGCTGTTTTTT	CASSIRVTGELFF
.	.	TRBJ2-7	TRBV30	TGTGCCTGGAGTGACACATACTACGAGCAGTACTTC	CAWSDTYYEQYF
.	TRBD2	TRBJ2-7	TRBV2	TGTGCCAGCAGTATGGGACTAGCGCCCTACGAGCAGTACTTC	CASSMGLAPYEQYF
.	TRBD2	TRBJ2-5	TRBV27	TGTGCCAGCAGTTTGACGGGACTAGGGAAAGAAGAGACCCAGTACTTC	CASSLTGLGKEETQYF
.	TRBD2	TRBJ2-7	TRBV27	TGTGCCAGCAGTTTATTCTTAGCGGGCCCCTACGAGCAGTACTTC	CASSLFLAGPYEQYF
.	.	TRBJ2-1	TRBV4-1	TGCGCCAGCAGCCAAGATACGAGTGGGGGTGAGCAGTTCTTC	CASSQDTSGGEQFF
.	.	TRBJ2-7	TRBV7-9	TGTGCCAGCAGCTTAGCGGACTACGAGCAGTACTTC	CASSLADYEQYF
.	.	TRBJ1-6	TRBV11-3	TGTGCCAGCAGCTTAATAGGGGGTTCACCCCTCCACTTT	CASSLIGGSPLHF
.	TRBD2	TRBJ2-3	TRBV6-4	TGTGCCAGCAGTGAGCTAGCGGGAGGGCTTGCAGATACGCAGTATTTT	CASSELAGGLADTQYF
few	TRBD2	TRBJ2-1	TRBV6-5	TGTGCCAGCAGCTCCGGACTAGACCCCCCTCATGGGCAGTTCTTC	CASSSGLDPPHGQFF
.	.	TRBJ2-7	TRBV5-6	TGTGCCAGCAGCTTCAGGCAGGCCGCCTCCTACGAGCAGTACTTC	CASSFRQAASYEQYF
.	TRBD1	TRBJ2-2	TRBV7-2	TGTGCCAGCAGATCCGACAGGGGAAACGGGGAGCTGTTTTTT	CASRSDRGNGELFF
.	TRBD1	TRBJ1-2	TRBV11-2	TGTGCCATCCCGGACAGGGGATACTATGGCTACACCTTC	CAIPDRGYYGYTF
.	.	TRBJ2-7	TRBV7-9	TGTGCCAGCAGCCCGTGGCGGTCCTACGAGCAGTACTTC	CASSPWRSYEQYF
.	.	TRBJ2-2	TRBV11-2	TGTGCCAGCAGCCAAGGCCGCGCAGGGTGGGAGCTGTTTTTT	CASSQGRAGWELFF
.	TRBD1	TRBJ2-2	TRBV16	TGTGCCAGCAGCCACACCGACAGGGCTAACACCGGGGAGCTGTTTTTT	CASSHTDRANTGELFF
.	TRBD2	TRBJ2-7	TRBV11-2	TGTGCCAGCAGTCCGAACATCGGAGGGGAGGGGGAGCAGTACTTC	CASSPNIGGEGEQYF
few	TRBD1	TRBJ1-1	TRBV30	TGTGCCTGGGTAAAGTGGGACAGGGCAGTAGAAGCTTTCTTT	CAWVKWDRAVEAFF